The clone carrying this T cell receptor (beta chain) was observed a single time. The CDR3 has 16 residues. J was trimmed by 12 bases and V by 3 bases; bases with no gene match: 10. Germline V lookup: CDR1 LGHDT, CDR2 YNNKEL (reference sequence). The sample is drawn from a study of blood T cell repertoires in COVID-19. Study overall: PBMCs, B-cell-depleted T cells, or T cells were the source of the cDNA or gDNA that made up the material.

In the original analysis: Reference gene primer amplification gave estimated nucleated cell counts. Sequencing used immunoSEQ multiplex PCR; TCRdb keeps in-frame clones, though not all of them. The DNA gave D and trimming, while V, J and clone size come from that table. The sample shows more than 150,000 clones, 90% of them seen only once. The TCR sequence derives from a man aged 45-65 years with acute or convalescent COVID-19. The chain is built from TRBV3-1 (or the pseudogene TRBV3-2) and TRBJ2-1, with 14 positions matching TRBD2. The sample taken for sequencing was peripheral blood. The CDR3 bases are TGTGCCAGCAGCCACCTCGGACTAGCGGGGGGCCCGGGGCAGTTCTTC. This sequence encodes CASSHLGLAGGPGQFF.